This T cell receptor (beta chain) is drawn from a study of cytomegalovirus exposure and HLA in healthy donors. Notes on the study in general: Compared with the roughly 730-donor mean, an Asian-associated ancestry cluster reportedly had fewer N-insertions, according to a later analysis.

A remark on this clone: Its antigen remains unidentified.

This CDR3 is built from 17 residues. Looked up from germline, CDR1 is SGHAT and CDR2 is FQNNGV. J lost 6 bases, V lost 7 bases, and 17 bases had no gene match. 13 Jbeta primers and 60 Vbeta primers were used for the PCR. Sequencing was performed with immunoSEQ multiplex PCR; in TCRdb, only in-frame clones are kept and a portion is missing. The sample features around 130,000 clones, with 2% in its top ten. This sequence originates from a woman aged 60-75 years in good health and CMV-seronegative. The chain employs TRBV11-2 and TRBJ2-1; 8 bases fit TRBD2. The sequencing input was PBMCs. The CDR3 protein is CASKGGLATARGNEQFF. The CDR3 DNA follows: TGTGCCAGCAAAGGAGGACTAGCTACCGCGCGGGGCAATGAGCAGTTCTTC.